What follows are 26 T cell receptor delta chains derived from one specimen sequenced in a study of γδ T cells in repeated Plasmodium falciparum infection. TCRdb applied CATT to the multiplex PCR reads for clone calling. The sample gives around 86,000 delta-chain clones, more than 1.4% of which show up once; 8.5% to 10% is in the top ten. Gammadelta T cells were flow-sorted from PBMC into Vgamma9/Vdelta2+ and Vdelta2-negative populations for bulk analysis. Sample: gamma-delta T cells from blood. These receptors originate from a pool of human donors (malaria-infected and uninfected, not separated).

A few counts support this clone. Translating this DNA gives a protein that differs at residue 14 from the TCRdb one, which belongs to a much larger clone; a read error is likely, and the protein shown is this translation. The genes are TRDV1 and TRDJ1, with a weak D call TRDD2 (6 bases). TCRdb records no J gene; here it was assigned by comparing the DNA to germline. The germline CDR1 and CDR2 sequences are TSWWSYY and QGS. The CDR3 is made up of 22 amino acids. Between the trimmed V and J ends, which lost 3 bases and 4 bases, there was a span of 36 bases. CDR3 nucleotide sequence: TGTGCTCTTGGGGACCCCTATTTCCCCCTTCTTCCTCGTGCGTTAGTAGGCGATAAACTCATCTTT. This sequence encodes CALGDPYFPLLPRALVGDKLIF.

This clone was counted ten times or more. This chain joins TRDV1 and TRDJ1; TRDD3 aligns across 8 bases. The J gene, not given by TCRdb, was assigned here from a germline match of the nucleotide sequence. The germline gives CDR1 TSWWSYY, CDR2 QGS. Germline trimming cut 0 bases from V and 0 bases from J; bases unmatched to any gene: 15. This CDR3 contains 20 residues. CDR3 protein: CALGELAPTTGGSYTDKLIF. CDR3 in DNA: TGTGCTCTTGGGGAACTGGCGCCTACGACTGGGGGTTCGTACACCGATAAACTCATCTTT.

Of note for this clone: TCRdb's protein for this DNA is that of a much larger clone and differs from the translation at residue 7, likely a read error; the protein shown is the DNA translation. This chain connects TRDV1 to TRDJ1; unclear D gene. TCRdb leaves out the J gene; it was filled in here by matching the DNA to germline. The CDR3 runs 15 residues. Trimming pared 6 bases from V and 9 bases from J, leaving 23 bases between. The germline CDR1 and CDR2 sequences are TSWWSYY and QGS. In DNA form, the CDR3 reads TGTGCTCTTGGTACAAGTAACGGTACTGATCATGAACTCATCTTT. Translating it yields CALGTSNGTDHELIF.

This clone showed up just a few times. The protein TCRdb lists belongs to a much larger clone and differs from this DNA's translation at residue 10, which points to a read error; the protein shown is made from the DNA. This CDR3 is CACDHWGLSPWDTRQMFF. The DNA for the CDR3 is TGTGCCTGTGATCACTGGGGGCTTAGCCCCTGGGACACCCGACAGATGTTTTTC. The chain joins TRDV2 to TRDJ3; 8 bases are a match to TRDD3. The J gene is not listed in TCRdb, so it was assigned here from a DNA match to germline. V was clipped by 4 bases and J by 2 bases; unmatched bases: 9. CDR1 and CDR2 from the germline V gene are GEAIGNYY and EKD. CDR3 size: 18 residues.

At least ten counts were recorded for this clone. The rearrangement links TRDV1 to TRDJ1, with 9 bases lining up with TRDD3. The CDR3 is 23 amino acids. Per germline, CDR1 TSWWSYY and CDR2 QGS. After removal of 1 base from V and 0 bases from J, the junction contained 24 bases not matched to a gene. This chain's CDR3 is CALGEPRPSLVLGDSEYTDKLIF. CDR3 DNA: TGTGCTCTTGGGGAACCGAGGCCTTCCCTCGTACTGGGGGACTCAGAGTACACCGATAAACTCATCTTT.

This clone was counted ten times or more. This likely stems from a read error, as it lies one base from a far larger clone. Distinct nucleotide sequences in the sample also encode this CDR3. CDR3 coding DNA: TGTGCCTGCGACGCCTTACTGGGGGATACGGGGACCGATAAACTCATCTTT. Protein sequence: CACDALLGDTGTDKLIF. J is TRDJ1 and V is TRDV2; 13 bases fit TRDD3. Because TCRdb records no J gene, it was assigned here through a match of the DNA to germline. V shed 7 bases, J shed 2 bases, and the junction held 12 bases outside the gene matches. This CDR3 region has 17 residues. CDR1 is GEAIGNYY, CDR2 EKD, per germline.

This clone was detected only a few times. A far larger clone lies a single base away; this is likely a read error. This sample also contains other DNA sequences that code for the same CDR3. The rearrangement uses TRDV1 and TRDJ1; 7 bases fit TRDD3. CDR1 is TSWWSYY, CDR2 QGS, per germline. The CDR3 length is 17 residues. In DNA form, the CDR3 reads TGTGCTCTTGGGGAAGTTTCCGTACTGGGGAAAACCGACAAACTCATCTTT. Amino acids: CALGEVSVLGKTDKLIF.

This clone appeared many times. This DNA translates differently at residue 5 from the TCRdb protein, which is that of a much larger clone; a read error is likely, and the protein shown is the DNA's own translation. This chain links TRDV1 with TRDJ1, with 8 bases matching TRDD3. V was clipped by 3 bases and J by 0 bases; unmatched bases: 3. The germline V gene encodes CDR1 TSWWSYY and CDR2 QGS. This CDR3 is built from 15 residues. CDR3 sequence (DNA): TGTGCTCTTGGGGACGTACTGGGGGACACCGATAAACTCATCTTT. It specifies CALGDVLGDTDKLIF.

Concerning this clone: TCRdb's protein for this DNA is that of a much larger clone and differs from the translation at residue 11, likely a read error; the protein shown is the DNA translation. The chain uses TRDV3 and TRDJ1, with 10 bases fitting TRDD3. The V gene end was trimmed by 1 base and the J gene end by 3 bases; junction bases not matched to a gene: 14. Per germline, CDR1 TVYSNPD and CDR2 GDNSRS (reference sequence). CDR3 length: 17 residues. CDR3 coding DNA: TGTGCCTTTAATTCCCTTTGGGGGATACAAGATCCCGATAAACTCATCTTT. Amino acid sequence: CAFNSLWGIQDPDKLIF.

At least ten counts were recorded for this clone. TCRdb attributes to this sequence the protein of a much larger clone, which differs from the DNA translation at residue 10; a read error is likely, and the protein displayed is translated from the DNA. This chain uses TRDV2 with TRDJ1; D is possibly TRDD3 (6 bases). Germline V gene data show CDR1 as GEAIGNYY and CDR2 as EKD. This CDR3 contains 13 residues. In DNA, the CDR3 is TGTGCCTGTGACCGTCTGGGGACCGATAGACTCATCTTT. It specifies CACDRLGTDRLIF.

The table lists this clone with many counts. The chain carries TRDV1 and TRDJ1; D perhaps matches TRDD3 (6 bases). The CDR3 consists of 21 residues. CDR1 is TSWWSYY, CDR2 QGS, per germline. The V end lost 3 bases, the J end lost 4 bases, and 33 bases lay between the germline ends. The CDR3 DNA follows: TGTGCTCTTGGGGAGGTATTACTACCCTCAACGCTGGGGATCAATAGCGATAAACTCATCTTT. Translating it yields CALGEVLLPSTLGINSDKLIF.

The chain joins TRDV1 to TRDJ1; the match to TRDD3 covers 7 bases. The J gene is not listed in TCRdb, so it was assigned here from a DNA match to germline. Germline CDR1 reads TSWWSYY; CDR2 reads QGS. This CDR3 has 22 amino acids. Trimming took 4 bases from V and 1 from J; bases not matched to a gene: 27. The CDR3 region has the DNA TGTGCTCTTGGGGCCCTCATATTCCCGGATTCTGGGGGTTTGACATCCACCGATAAACTCATCTTT. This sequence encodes CALGALIFPDSGGLTSTDKLIF.

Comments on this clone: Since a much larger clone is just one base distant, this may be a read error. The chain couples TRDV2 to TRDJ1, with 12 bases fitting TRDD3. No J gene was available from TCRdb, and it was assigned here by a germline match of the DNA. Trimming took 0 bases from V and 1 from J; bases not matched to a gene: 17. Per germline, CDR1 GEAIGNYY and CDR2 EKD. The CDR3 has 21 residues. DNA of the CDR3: TGTGCCTGTGACACCTTGGTACTGGGGGATACTTCCCTGTGGGGCACCGATAAACTCATCTTT. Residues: CACDTLVLGDTSLWGTDKLIF.

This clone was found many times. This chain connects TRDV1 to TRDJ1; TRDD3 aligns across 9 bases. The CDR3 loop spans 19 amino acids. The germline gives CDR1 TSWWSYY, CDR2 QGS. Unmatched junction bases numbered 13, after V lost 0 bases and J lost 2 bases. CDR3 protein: CALGELGLLLGEWTDKLIF. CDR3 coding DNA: TGTGCTCTTGGGGAACTAGGCCTATTACTGGGGGAATGGACCGATAAACTCATCTTT.

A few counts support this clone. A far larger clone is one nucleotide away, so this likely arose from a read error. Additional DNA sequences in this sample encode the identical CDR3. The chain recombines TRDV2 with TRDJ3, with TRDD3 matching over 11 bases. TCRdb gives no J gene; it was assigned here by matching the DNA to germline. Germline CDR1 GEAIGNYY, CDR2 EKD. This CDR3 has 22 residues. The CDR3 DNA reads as TGTGCCTGTGACACCGCGATGGGGGATACGCAATTAAGCTCCTGGGACACCCGGCAGATGTTTTTC. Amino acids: CACDTAMGDTQLSSWDTRQMFF.

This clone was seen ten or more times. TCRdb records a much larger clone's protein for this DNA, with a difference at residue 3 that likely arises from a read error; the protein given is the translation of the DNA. CDR3 sequence (DNA): TGTGCCCGTGACTCCATAGGGGTCGTTACTGGGGGATACACCGATAAACTCATCTTT. This encodes CARDSIGVVTGGYTDKLIF. This sequence joins TRDV2 and TRDJ1; 10 bases match TRDD3. Germline-derived CDR1 and CDR2 are GEAIGNYY and EKD. The CDR3 is made up of 19 amino acids.

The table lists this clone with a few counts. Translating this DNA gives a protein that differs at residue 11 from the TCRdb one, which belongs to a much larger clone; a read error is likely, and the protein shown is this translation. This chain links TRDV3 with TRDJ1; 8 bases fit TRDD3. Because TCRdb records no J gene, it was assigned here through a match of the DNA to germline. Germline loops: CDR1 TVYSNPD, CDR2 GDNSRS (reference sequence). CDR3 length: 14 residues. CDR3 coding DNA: TGTGCCTCTTTTAGGGGGATAAACATCGATAGACTCATCTTT. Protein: CASFRGINIDRLIF.

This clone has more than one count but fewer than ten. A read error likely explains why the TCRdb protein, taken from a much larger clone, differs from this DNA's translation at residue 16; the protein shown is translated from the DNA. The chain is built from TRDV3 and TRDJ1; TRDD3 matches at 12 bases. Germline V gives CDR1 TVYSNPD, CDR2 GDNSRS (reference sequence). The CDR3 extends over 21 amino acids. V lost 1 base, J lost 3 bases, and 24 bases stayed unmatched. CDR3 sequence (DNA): TGTGCCTTTAAATCGGCGGCGGCGACTGGGGGATACAGGGGGTACGCCGATAAACTCATCTTT. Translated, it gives CAFKSAAATGGYRGYADKLIF.

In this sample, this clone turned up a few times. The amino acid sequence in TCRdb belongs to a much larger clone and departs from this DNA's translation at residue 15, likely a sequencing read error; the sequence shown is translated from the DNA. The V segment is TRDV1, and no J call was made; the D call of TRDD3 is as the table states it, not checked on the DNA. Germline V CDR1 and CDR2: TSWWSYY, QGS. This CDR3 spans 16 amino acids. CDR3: CALGEPLCQGVDKLTF. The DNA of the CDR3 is TGTGCTCTTGGGGAACCCCTCTGCCAGGGGGTCGATAAACTCACCTTT.

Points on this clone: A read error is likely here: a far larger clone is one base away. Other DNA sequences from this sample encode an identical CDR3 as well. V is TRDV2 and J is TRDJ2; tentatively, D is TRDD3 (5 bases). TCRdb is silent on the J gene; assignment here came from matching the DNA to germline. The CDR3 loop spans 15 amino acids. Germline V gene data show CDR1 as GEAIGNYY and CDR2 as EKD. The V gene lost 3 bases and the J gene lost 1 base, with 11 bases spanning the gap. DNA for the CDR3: TGTGCCTGTGACGTCCGAGGGGATTTGACAGCACAACTCTTCTTT. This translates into CACDVRGDLTAQLFF.

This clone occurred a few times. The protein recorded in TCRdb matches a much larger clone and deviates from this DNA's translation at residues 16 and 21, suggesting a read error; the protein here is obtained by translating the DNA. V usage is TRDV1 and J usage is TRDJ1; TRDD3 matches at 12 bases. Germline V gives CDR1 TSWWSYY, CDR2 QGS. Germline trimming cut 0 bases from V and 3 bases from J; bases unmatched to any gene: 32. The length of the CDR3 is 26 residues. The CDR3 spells CALGELGVKGFSTGGYSHLYADKLIF. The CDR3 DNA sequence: TGTGCTCTTGGGGAACTAGGAGTCAAAGGCTTTTCGACTGGGGGATACTCACACCTGTACGCCGATAAACTCATCTTT.

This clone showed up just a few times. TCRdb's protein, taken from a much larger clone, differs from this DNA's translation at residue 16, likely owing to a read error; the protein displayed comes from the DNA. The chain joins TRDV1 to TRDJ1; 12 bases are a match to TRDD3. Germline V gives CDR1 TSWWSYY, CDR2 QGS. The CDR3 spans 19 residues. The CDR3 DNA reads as TGTGCTCTTGGGGAGATTTCCGGCTGGGGGATACGTGGAACCGATAGACTCATCTTT. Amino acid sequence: CALGEISGWGIRGTDRLIF.

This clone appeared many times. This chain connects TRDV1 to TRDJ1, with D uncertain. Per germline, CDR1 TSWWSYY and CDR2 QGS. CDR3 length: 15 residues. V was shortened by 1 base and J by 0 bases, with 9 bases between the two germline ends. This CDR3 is CALGEPPPYTDKLIF. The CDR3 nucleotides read TGTGCTCTTGGGGAACCCCCTCCGTACACCGATAAACTCATCTTT.

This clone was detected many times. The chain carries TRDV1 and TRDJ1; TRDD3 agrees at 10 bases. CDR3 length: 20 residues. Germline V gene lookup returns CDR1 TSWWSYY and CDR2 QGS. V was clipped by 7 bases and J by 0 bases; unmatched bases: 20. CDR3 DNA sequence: TGTGCTCTTGCCGCACCAGACATCCCCCGTGGGGGATACTACACCGATAAACTCATCTTT. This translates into CALAAPDIPRGGYYTDKLIF.

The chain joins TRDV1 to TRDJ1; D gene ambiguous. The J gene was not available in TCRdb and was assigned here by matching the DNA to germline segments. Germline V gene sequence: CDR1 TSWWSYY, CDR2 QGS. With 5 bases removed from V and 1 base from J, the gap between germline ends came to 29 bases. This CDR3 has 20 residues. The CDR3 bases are TGTGCTCTTGGGCACACTTTCCCCCCCGGGGTGCCCCGGGTCACCGATAAACTCATCTTT. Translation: CALGHTFPPGVPRVTDKLIF.

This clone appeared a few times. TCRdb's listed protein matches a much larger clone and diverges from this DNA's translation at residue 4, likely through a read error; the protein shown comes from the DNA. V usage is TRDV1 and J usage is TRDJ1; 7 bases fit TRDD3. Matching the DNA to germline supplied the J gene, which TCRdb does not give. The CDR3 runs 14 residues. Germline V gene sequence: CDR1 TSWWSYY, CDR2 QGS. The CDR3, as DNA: TGTGCTCTTAGGGAACTGGGGTACACCGATAAACTCATCTTT. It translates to CALRELGYTDKLIF.